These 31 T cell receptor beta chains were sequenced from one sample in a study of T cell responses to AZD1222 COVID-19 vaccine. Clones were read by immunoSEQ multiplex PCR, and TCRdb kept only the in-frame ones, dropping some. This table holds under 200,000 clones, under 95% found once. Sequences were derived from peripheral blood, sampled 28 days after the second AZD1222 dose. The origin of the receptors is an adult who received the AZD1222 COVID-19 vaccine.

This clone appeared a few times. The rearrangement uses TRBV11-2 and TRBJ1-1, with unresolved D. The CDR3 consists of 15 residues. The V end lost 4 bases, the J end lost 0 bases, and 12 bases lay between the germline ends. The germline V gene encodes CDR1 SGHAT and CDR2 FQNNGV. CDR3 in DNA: TGTGCCAGCAGCTCGGTAGAGGTAATGAACACTGAAGCTTTCTTT. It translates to CASSSVEVMNTEAFF.

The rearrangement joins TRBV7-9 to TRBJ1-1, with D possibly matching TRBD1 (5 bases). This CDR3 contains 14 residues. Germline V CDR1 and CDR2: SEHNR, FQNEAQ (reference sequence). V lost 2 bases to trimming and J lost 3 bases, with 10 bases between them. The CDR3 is CASSLSRGDTEAFF. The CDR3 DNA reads TGTGCCAGCAGCTTATCTCGGGGGGACACTGAAGCTTTCTTT.

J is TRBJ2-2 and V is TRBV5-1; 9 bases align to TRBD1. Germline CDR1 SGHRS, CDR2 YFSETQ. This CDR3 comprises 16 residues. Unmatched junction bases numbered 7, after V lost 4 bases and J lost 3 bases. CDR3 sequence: CASSRDRESYTGELFF. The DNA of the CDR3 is TGCGCCAGCAGCCGGGACAGGGAATCTTACACCGGGGAGCTGTTTTTT.

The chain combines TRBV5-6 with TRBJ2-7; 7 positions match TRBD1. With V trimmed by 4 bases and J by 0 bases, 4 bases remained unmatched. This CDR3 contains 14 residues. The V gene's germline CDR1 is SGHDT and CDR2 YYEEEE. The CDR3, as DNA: TGTGCCAGCAGCCCCCGGGACAGCTCCTACGAGCAGTACTTC. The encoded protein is CASSPRDSSYEQYF.

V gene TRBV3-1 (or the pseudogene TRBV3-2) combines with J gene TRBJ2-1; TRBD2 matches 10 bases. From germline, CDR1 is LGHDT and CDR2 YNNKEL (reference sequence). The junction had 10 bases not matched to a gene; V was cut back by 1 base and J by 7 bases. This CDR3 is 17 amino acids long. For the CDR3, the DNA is TGTGCCAGCAGCCAAGGGAAAGCGGGAGGGCCGTGGAATGAGCAGTTCTTC. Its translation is CASSQGKAGGPWNEQFF.

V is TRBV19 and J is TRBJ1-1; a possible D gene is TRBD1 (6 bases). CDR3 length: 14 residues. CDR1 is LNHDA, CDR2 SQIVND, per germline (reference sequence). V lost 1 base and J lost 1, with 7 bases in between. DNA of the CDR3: TGTGCCAGTAGTATAGCCAGGGGGAACACTGAAGCTTTCTTT. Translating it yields CASSIARGNTEAFF. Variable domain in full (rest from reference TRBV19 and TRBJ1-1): DGGITQSPKYLFRKEGQNVTLSCEQNLNHDAMYWYRQDPGQGLRLIYYSQIVNDFQKGDIAEGYSVSREKKESFPLTVTSAQKNPTAFYLCASSIARGNTEAFFGQGTRLTVV.

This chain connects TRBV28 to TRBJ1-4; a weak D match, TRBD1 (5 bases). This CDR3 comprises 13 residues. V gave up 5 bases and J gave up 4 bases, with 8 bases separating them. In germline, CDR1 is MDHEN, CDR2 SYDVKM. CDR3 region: CASSPGYNEKLFF. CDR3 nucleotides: TGTGCCAGCAGTCCAGGGTATAATGAAAAACTGTTTTTT.

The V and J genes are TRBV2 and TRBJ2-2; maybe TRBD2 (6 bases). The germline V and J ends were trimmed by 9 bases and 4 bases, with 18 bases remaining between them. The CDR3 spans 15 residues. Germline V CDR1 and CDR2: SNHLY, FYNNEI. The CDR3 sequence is CASSRDSQGTGELFF. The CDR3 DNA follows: TGTGCCAGTAGTCGGGACTCCCAAGGCACCGGGGAGCTGTTTTTT. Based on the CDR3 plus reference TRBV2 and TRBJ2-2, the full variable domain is EPEVTQTPSHQVTQMGQEVILRCVPISNHLYFYWYRQILGQKVEFLVSFYNNEISEKSEIFDDQFSVERPDGSNFTLKIRSTKLEDSAMYFCASSRDSQGTGELFFGEGSRLTVL.

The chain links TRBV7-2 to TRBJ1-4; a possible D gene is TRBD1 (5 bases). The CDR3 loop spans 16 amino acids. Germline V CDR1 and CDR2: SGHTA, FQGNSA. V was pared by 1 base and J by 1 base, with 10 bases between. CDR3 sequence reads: CASSLERGVTNEKLFF. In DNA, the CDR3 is TGTGCCAGCAGCTTAGAGAGGGGTGTAACTAATGAAAAACTGTTTTTT.

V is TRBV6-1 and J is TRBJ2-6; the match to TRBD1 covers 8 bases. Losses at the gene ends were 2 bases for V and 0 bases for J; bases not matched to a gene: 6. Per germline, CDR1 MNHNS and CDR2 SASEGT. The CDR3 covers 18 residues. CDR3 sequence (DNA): TGTGCCAGCAGTGAATTTGGGACAGGTTTCTCTGGGGCCAACGTCCTGACTTTC. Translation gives CASSEFGTGFSGANVLTF.

Here the CDR3 reads CASSPSSTGEEVRTF. The CDR3 DNA sequence: TGTGCCAGCAGTCCATCCTCGACAGGGGAAGAGGTGAGGACCTTC. The genes are TRBV7-2 and TRBJ1-2; 8 bases map to TRBD1. V shed 6 bases, J shed 14 bases, and the junction held 20 bases outside the gene matches. Germline loops: CDR1 SGHTA, CDR2 FQGNSA. The CDR3 is 15 residues long.

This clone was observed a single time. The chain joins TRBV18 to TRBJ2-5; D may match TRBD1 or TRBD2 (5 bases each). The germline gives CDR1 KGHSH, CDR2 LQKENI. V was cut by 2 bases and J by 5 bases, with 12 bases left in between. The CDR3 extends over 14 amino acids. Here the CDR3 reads CASSPNGWGETQYF. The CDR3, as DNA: TGTGCCAGCTCACCAAACGGTTGGGGGGAGACCCAGTACTTC.

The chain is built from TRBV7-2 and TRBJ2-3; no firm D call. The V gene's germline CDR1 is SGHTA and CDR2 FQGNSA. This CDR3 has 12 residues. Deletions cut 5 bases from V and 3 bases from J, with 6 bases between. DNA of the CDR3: TGTGCCAGCAGCCCCCGAACAGATACGCAGTATTTT. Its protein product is CASSPRTDTQYF.

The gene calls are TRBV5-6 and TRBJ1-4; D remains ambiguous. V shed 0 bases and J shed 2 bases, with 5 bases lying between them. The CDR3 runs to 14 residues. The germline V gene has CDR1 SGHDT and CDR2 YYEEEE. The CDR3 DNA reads TGTGCCAGCAGCTTGGTCTCTACTAATGAAAAACTGTTTTTT. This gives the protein CASSLVSTNEKLFF.

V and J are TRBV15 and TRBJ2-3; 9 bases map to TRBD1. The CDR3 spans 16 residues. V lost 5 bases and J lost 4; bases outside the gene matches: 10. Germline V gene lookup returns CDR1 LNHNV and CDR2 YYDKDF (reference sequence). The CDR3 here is CATSRRTGGLADTQYF. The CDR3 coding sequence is TGTGCCACCAGCCGGAGAACAGGGGGCCTCGCAGATACGCAGTATTTT.

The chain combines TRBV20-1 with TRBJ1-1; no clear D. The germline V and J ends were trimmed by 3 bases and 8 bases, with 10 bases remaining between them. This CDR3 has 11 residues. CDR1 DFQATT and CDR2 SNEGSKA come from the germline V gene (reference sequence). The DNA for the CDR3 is TGCAGTGCTAGGAACCCCGGCGAAGCTTTCTTT. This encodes CSARNPGEAFF.

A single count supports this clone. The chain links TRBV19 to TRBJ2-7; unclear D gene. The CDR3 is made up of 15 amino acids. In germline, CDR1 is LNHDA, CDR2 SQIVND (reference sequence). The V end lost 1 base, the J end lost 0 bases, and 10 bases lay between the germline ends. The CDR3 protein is CASSIGGSSSYEQYF. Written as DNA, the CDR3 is TGTGCCAGTAGTATAGGCGGCAGCAGCTCCTACGAGCAGTACTTC. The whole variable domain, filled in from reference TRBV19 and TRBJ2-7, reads DGGITQSPKYLFRKEGQNVTLSCEQNLNHDAMYWYRQDPGQGLRLIYYSQIVNDFQKGDIAEGYSVSREKKESFPLTVTSAQKNPTAFYLCASSIGGSSSYEQYFGPGTRLTVT.

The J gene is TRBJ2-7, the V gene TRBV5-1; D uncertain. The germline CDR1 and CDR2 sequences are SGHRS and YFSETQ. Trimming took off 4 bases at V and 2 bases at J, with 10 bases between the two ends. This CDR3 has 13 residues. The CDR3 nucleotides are TGCGCCAGCAGCCTGGACCATCCCTACGAGCAGTACTTC. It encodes CASSLDHPYEQYF.

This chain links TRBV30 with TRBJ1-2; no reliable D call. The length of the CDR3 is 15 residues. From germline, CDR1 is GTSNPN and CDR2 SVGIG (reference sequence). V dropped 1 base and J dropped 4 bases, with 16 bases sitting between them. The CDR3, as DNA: TGTGCCTGGAGTGCACAGCTCACGACCTTCTATGGCTACACCTTC. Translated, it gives CAWSAQLTTFYGYTF. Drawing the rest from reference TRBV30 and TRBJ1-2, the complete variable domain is SQTIHQWPATLVQPVGSPLSLECTVEGTSNPNLYWYRQAAGRGLQLLFYSVGIGQISSEVPQNLSASRPQDRQFILSSKKLLLSDSGFYLCAWSAQLTTFYGYTFGSGTRLTVV.

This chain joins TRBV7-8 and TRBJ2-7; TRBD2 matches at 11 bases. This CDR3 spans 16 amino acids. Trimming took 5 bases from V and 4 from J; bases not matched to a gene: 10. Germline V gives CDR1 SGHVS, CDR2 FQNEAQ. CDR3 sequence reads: CASSKGGGTSGYEQYF. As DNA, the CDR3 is TGTGCCAGCAGCAAAGGGGGCGGGACTAGCGGATACGAGCAGTACTTC.

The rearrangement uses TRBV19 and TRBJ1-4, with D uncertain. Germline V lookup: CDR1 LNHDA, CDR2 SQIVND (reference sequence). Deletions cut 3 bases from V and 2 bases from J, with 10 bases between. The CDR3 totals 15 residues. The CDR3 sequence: CASSIRGATNEKLFF. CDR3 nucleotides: TGTGCCAGTAGTATTCGGGGTGCGACTAATGAAAAACTGTTTTTT.

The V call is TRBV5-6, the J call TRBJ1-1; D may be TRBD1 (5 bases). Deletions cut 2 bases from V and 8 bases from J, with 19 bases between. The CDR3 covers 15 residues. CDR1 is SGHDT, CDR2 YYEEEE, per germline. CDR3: CASSFNGGGSGEAFF. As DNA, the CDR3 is TGTGCCAGCAGCTTCAACGGCGGGGGTTCGGGAGAAGCTTTCTTT.

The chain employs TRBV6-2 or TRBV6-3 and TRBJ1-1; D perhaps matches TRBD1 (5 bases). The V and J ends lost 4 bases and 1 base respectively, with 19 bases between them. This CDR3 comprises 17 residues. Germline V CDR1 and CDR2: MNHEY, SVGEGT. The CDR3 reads CASSSIFGNRPNTEAFF. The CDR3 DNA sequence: TGTGCCAGCAGTTCGATATTCGGGAACAGGCCGAACACTGAAGCTTTCTTT.

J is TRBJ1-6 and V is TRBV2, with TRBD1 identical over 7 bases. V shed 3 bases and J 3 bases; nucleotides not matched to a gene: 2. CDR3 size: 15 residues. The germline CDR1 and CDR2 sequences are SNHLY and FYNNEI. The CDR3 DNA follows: TGTGCCAGCAGTGACCAGGGGGACTATAATTCACCCCTCCACTTT. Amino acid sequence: CASSDQGDYNSPLHF. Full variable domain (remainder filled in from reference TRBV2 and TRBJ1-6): EPEVTQTPSHQVTQMGQEVILRCVPISNHLYFYWYRQILGQKVEFLVSFYNNEISEKSEIFDDQFSVERPDGSNFTLKIRSTKLEDSAMYFCASSDQGDYNSPLHFGNGTRLTVT.

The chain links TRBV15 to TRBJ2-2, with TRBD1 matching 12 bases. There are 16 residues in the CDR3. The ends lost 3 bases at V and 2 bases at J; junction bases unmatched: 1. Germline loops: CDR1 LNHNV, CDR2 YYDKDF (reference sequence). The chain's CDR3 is CATSRGQGANTGELFF. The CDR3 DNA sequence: TGTGCCACCAGCAGGGGACAGGGGGCAAACACCGGGGAGCTGTTTTTT.

The CDR3 protein is CASSSYFTDGSTEAFF. The DNA of the CDR3 is TGTGCCAGTAGTAGCTATTTTACTGATGGTAGCACTGAAGCTTTCTTT. The chain combines TRBV19 with TRBJ1-1; no firm D call. Germline CDR1 and CDR2: LNHDA and SQIVND (reference sequence). The CDR3 is 16 amino acids. Trimming removed 4 bases from V and 4 bases from J, with 19 bases in between. The whole variable domain, filled in from reference TRBV19 and TRBJ1-1, reads DGGITQSPKYLFRKEGQNVTLSCEQNLNHDAMYWYRQDPGQGLRLIYYSQIVNDFQKGDIAEGYSVSREKKESFPLTVTSAQKNPTAFYLCASSSYFTDGSTEAFFGQGTRLTVV.

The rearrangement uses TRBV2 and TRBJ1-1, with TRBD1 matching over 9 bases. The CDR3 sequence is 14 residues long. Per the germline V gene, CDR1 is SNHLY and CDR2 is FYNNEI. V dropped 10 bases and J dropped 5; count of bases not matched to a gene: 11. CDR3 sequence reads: CATGSGTGKTEAFF. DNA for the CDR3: TGTGCCACGGGTTCCGGGACAGGGAAAACTGAAGCTTTCTTT. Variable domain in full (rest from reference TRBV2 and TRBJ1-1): EPEVTQTPSHQVTQMGQEVILRCVPISNHLYFYWYRQILGQKVEFLVSFYNNEISEKSEIFDDQFSVERPDGSNFTLKIRSTKLEDSAMYFCATGSGTGKTEAFFGQGTRLTVV.

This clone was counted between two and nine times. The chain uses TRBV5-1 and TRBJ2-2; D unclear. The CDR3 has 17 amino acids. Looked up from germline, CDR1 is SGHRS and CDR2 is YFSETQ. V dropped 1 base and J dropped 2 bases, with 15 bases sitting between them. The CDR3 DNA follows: TGCGCCAGCAGCTTGTTCCTGCGACGGTTTAACACCGGGGAGCTGTTTTTT. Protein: CASSLFLRRFNTGELFF.

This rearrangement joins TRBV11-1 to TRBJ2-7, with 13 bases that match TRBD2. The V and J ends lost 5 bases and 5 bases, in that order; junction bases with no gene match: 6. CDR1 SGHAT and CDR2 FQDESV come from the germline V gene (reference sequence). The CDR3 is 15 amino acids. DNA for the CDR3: TGTGCCAGCAGCCGCGGACTAGCGGGGGACCACGAGCAGTACTTC. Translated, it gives CASSRGLAGDHEQYF.

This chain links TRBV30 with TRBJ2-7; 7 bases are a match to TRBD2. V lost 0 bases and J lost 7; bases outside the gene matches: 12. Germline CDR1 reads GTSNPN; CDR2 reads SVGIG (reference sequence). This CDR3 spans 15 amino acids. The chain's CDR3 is CAWSVRADLGREQYF. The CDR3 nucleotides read TGTGCCTGGAGTGTACGGGCGGACCTCGGGAGGGAGCAGTACTTC.

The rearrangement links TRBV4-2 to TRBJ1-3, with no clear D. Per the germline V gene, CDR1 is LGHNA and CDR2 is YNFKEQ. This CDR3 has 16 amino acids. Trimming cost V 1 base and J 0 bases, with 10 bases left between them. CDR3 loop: CASSQAGGRSGNTIYF. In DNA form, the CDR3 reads TGTGCCAGCAGCCAAGCAGGCGGCCGCTCTGGAAACACCATATATTTT.